The 10 T cell receptor beta chains listed next were all sequenced from one sample in a study of cytomegalovirus exposure and HLA in healthy donors. Libraries were prepared by immunoSEQ multiplex PCR; TCRdb keeps only in-frame clonotypes and omits some of them. The sample records 100,000 to 150,000 clones, 70% to 90% being singletons. Sequencing was done on a sample of PBMCs. The receptors here all came from a woman younger than 30 in good health and CMV-seronegative.

This chain uses TRBV29-1 with TRBJ2-2; a weak D match, TRBD1 (6 bases). Germline values: CDR1 SQVTM, CDR2 ANQGSEA. V was pared by 6 bases and J by 6 bases, with 11 bases between. CDR3 length equals 12 residues. CDR3 DNA: TGCAGCGTGACCGGGACACCCGGGGAGCTGTTTTTT. It encodes CSVTGTPGELFF.

This clone was recorded only once. The chain employs TRBV30 and TRBJ2-2; 8 bases are shared with TRBD2. This CDR3 spans 13 amino acids. V shed 2 bases and J 6 bases; nucleotides not matched to a gene: 2. CDR1 GTSNPN and CDR2 SVGIG come from the germline V gene (reference sequence). CDR3 sequence: CAWSFGGAGELFF. DNA of the CDR3: TGTGCCTGGAGTTTCGGGGGGGCCGGGGAGCTGTTTTTT.

The V call is TRBV7-6, the J call TRBJ2-3; 10 nucleotides match TRBD1. V shed 5 bases and J 6 bases; nucleotides not matched to a gene: 8. CDR1 is SGHVS, CDR2 FNYEAQ, per germline. The CDR3 runs to 15 residues. The CDR3 DNA follows: TGTGCCAGCAGCACGGGACAGGGGAATTCGGATACGCAGTATTTT. Translated: CASSTGQGNSDTQYF.

V is TRBV4-2 and J is TRBJ2-3; D is possibly TRBD2 (5 bases). V lost 4 bases, J lost 1 base, and 15 bases lay in between. CDR1 is LGHNA and CDR2 is YNFKEQ in the germline V gene. The CDR3 is 16 residues long. The CDR3 loop reads CASSRFDGVGTDTQYF. The CDR3 bases are TGTGCCAGCAGCCGGTTTGACGGGGTAGGCACAGATACGCAGTATTTT.

The rearrangement uses TRBV28 and TRBJ2-5, with TRBD2 matching over 11 bases. CDR3 size: 16 residues. Germline CDR1 is MDHEN and CDR2 is SYDVKM. V lost 3 bases, J lost 0 bases, and 3 bases stayed unmatched. The CDR3 DNA follows: TGTGCCAGCAGTTTGGTGACTAGCGGGGACCAAGAGACCCAGTACTTC. This sequence encodes CASSLVTSGDQETQYF.

The table lists this clone with a few counts. This chain links TRBV2 with TRBJ1-5; D uncertain. Per germline, CDR1 SNHLY and CDR2 FYNNEI. The V gene lost 3 bases and the J gene lost 4 bases, with 4 bases spanning the gap. The CDR3 is 12 residues long. The CDR3: CASSDPNQPQHF. The DNA for the CDR3 is TGTGCCAGCAGTGACCCTAATCAGCCCCAGCATTTT.

The chain is built from TRBV2 and TRBJ2-3, with 8 bases that match TRBD1. Looked up from germline, CDR1 is SNHLY and CDR2 is FYNNEI. V lost 11 bases to trimming and J lost 4 bases; unmatched junction nucleotides: 8. The CDR3 spans 13 residues. CDR3 sequence: CASKDREADTQYF. In DNA, the CDR3 is TGTGCCTCGAAGGACAGGGAAGCAGATACGCAGTATTTT.

The chain links TRBV7-9 to TRBJ1-4; D unresolved. From germline, CDR1 is SEHNR and CDR2 FQNEAQ (reference sequence). There are 16 residues in the CDR3. V lost 0 bases and J 4 bases, leaving 12 bases between the germline ends. This CDR3 is CASSLAVQVLNEKLFF. The CDR3 nucleotides are TGTGCCAGCAGCTTAGCGGTGCAGGTACTTAATGAAAAACTGTTTTTT.

This clone is a singleton in its sample. The CDR3 loop is CASSPGQGGEAFF. For the CDR3, the DNA is TGTGCCAGCAGCCCGGGACAGGGAGGTGAAGCTTTCTTT. The chain has TRBV5-5 and TRBJ1-1; 9 nucleotides line up with TRBD1. With V trimmed by 4 bases and J by 7 bases, 5 bases remained unmatched. Germline-derived CDR1 and CDR2 are SGHKS and YYEKEE (reference sequence). This CDR3 is built from 13 residues. The whole variable domain, filled in from reference TRBV5-5 and TRBJ1-1, reads DAGVTQSPTHLIKTRGQQVTLRCSPISGHKSVSWYQQVLGQGPQFIFQYYEKEERGRGNFPDRFSARQFPNYSSELNVNALLLGDSALYLCASSPGQGGEAFFGQGTRLTVV.

The rearrangement uses TRBV29-1 and TRBJ2-3; 14 bases map to TRBD2. The CDR3 sequence is 14 residues long. Germline lookup yields CDR1 SQVTM and CDR2 ANQGSEA. J lost 4 bases, V lost 7 bases, and 4 bases had no gene match. CDR3 loop: CSARTSGRSDTQYF. CDR3 DNA sequence: TGCAGCGCCCGGACTAGCGGGAGGTCAGATACGCAGTATTTT.